The 14 T cell receptor beta chains below all came from one sample that was sequenced in a study of regulatory T cells in long-lasting Graves disease. Building the TCR beta libraries relied on iRepertoire HTBI primers, and CDR3 regions underwent Arm-PCR. A single record per CDR3 protein comes from TCRdb applying MiXCR to the multiplex PCR reads. The sample includes roughly 420,000 distinct CDR3 sequences, 14% of them seen just once. The time point was: newly diagnosed GD, antithyroid drugs for less than 3 months. PBMCs provided the RNA from which the TCR library was made. These same records also appear under a second study, on T cells in Graves' hyperthyroidism and ophthalmopathy.

Sequenced material: peripheral blood mononuclear cells (PBMCs), taken at new diagnosis, from a patient treated with antithyroid drugs. These receptors were collected from a woman in her forties or fifties with Graves disease.

Regarding this clonotype: This could be a read error, since a much larger clone is one nucleotide away. The CDR3, as DNA: TGTGCCAGCAGCCACGAACTAGCGGGAGAGGAGGAGCAGTTCTTC. Its translation is CASSHELAGEEEQFF. J is TRBJ2-3 and V is TRBV9, with 11 bases matching TRBD2. The tail of the sequence fits TRBJ2-1 better, so the J call may be wrong. The CDR3 is 15 amino acids. Germline CDR1 reads SGDLS; CDR2 reads YYNGEE.

This clonotype was detected a few times. At one end, the junction sequence differs from germline, possibly due to a read error. This chain uses TRBV16 with TRBJ1-1, with D maybe TRBD1 (5 bases). From germline, CDR1 is KGHSY and CDR2 FQNENV. The CDR3 is made up of 15 amino acids. CDR3 loop: CASSQPGHGLPETFF. CDR3 nucleotides: TGTGCCAGCAGCCAGCCAGGACACGGCCTCCCTGAAACTTTCTTT. The variable domain in full, with the rest retrieved from reference TRBV16 and TRBJ1-1, is GEEVAQTPKHLVRGEGQKAKLYCAPIKGHSYVFWYQQVLKNEFKFLISFQNENVFDETGMPKERFSAKCLPNSPCSLEIQATKLEDSAVYFCASSQPGHGLPETFFGQGTRLTVV.

This clonotype showed up many times. The chain joins TRBV12-3 or TRBV12-4 to TRBJ1-6, with D uncertain. The CDR3 runs 12 residues. Trimming removed 6 bases at V and 7 bases at J, with 7 bases between. CDR3 region: CASRPLNSPLHF. As DNA, the CDR3 is TGTGCCAGCAGGCCCCTGAATTCACCCCTCCACTTT.

The V call is TRBV6-1, the J call TRBJ2-1; D is undetermined. The CDR3 covers 15 residues. V shed 2 bases and J shed 7 bases, with 15 bases lying between them. CDR1 and CDR2 (germline): MNHNS, SASEGT. The CDR3 sequence: CASSEYWAENNEQFF. The CDR3 coding sequence is TGTGCCAGCAGTGAATACTGGGCAGAGAATAATGAGCAGTTCTTC.

This clonotype came up many times. The chain links TRBV12-3 or TRBV12-4 to TRBJ2-1; D assignment may be TRBD1 or TRBD2 (5 bases each). The CDR3 contains 14 residues. V lost 3 bases, J lost 7 bases, and 13 bases lay in between. The CDR3 coding sequence is TGTGCCAGCAGTTTTTCAGGGACGGGGAATGAGCAGTTCTTC. Translated, it gives CASSFSGTGNEQFF.

This clonotype was counted ten times or more. The CDR3, as DNA: TGTGCCAGCACCCTAGCGGGAGTGAACACAGATACGCAGTATTTT. Residues: CASTLAGVNTDTQYF. This chain links TRBV7-9 with TRBJ2-3; TRBD2 aligns across 10 bases. Looked up from germline, CDR1 is SEHNR and CDR2 is FQNEAQ (reference sequence). This CDR3 has 15 amino acids. V was clipped by 7 bases and J by 2 bases; unmatched bases: 6.

The chain uses TRBV20-1 and TRBJ1-6; D is possibly TRBD1 (5 bases). V lost 1 base, J lost 0 bases, and 10 bases lay in between. Germline V gene sequence: CDR1 DFQATT, CDR2 SNEGSKA (reference sequence). The CDR3 length is 16 residues. CDR3 protein: CSARAGRSSYNSPLHF. CDR3 DNA sequence: TGCAGTGCTAGAGCAGGGCGAAGCTCCTATAATTCACCCCTCCACTTT.

At least ten counts were recorded for this clonotype. The rearrangement joins TRBV7-9 to TRBJ2-1, with TRBD2 matching 9 bases. The V gene's germline CDR1 is SEHNR and CDR2 FQNEAQ (reference sequence). V lost 4 bases and J lost 15; bases outside the gene matches: 10. This CDR3 has 13 residues. The CDR3 spells CASSSGTSPSAFF. CDR3 in DNA: TGTGCCAGCAGCTCCGGGACTAGCCCCAGCGCGTTCTTC.

The V gene is TRBV28, the J gene TRBJ1-2; D ambiguous. The germline V gene encodes CDR1 MDHEN and CDR2 SYDVKM. The CDR3 length is 11 residues. Trimming removed 5 bases from V and 7 bases from J, with 8 bases in between. The CDR3 reads CASSGEFGYTF. The CDR3 DNA follows: TGTGCCAGCAGTGGGGAGTTTGGCTACACCTTC.

V gene TRBV30 combines with J gene TRBJ2-1; 12 bases are a match to TRBD2. This CDR3 is 17 amino acids long. V gave up 4 bases and J gave up 6 bases; unmatched junction bases: 13. Germline CDR1 and CDR2: GTSNPN and SVGIG (reference sequence). The CDR3: CAWTDPLAGGDFNEQFF. The CDR3 nucleotides read TGTGCCTGGACTGATCCCCTAGCGGGAGGGGACTTCAATGAGCAGTTCTTC.

The J gene is TRBJ2-1, the V gene TRBV6-1, with TRBD2 matching 7 bases. Trimming cost V 7 bases and J 0 bases; bases outside gene matches: 3. The CDR3 runs 14 residues. CDR1 MNHNS and CDR2 SASEGT come from the germline V gene. CDR3 DNA: TGTGCCAGCATGCGGGAGAGCTCCTACAATGAGCAGTTCTTC. Its protein is CASMRESSYNEQFF.

V is TRBV4-1 and J is TRBJ2-7; perhaps TRBD1 as D (6 bases). Germline-derived CDR1 and CDR2 are MGHRA and YSYEKL. This CDR3 is built from 13 residues. V was pared by 5 bases and J by 5 bases, with 13 bases between. CDR3 loop: CASSLRSGDEQYF. The DNA of the CDR3 is TGCGCCAGCAGCTTACGGTCAGGGGACGAGCAGTACTTC.

Ten or more counts support this clonotype. This chain connects TRBV2 to TRBJ2-1; D not certain. The CDR3 sequence is 13 residues long. Germline CDR1 reads SNHLY; CDR2 reads FYNNEI. The V gene lost 6 bases and the J gene lost 0 bases, with 6 bases spanning the gap. The CDR3 is CASRALSYNEQFF. The CDR3 DNA is TGTGCCAGCAGGGCCCTCTCCTACAATGAGCAGTTCTTC.

This clonotype was picked up a small number of times. The CDR3 nucleotides are TGTGCCAGCAGTTACCACGGGCGTAGAGGCGAGCAGTACTTC. Translated, it gives CASSYHGRRGEQYF. The chain joins TRBV6-9 to TRBJ2-7; D gene uncertain. The CDR3 is 14 residues long. Per the germline V gene, CDR1 is MNHGY and CDR2 is SVAAGI. The ends were cut back, 3 bases at V and 6 bases at J, with 15 bases in the middle.